This T cell receptor beta chain was obtained from a study of blood T cells in healthy people across ages (dated by TCRdb to the mid-2010s). Regarding the study in general: Template switching captured roughly one uniquely barcoded TCR beta cDNA molecule per two T cells in model experiments. Using deep sequencing normalized with unique cDNA molecular identifiers, the study measured how TCR beta repertoire diversity changes with age. The donors were divided into four age groups: young (average around 16 years), middle-aged (about 40), aged (about 62) and long-lived (roughly 82). Donors of different ages were randomly distributed across sequencing lanes to avoid experimental bias. Using the same blood draw, the study looked at two additional independent replicas of 1 million unique cDNA reads for two donors, one aged 18 to 30 and the other aged 80 or older.

Points the paper makes about the study in general: The long-lived group showed more naive CD4+ T cells, fewer expanded clones and increased TCR diversity than the aged group, suggesting age selection. Bulk unsorted PBMC profiling prevented conclusive comparison of naive and antigen-experienced compartments. Observed TCR beta diversity per million T cells fell roughly linearly with age, and a significant reduction was already apparent by age about 38. The CMV infection status of donors was not known, potentially confounding age-related changes in expanded clonotypes. Estimates of total diversity based on one million sequenced T cells were regarded as lower bounds and as underestimates. Observed TCR beta diversity correlated strongly with the percentage of naive T cells measured by flow cytometry.

This clonotype was seen a handful of times. The antigen this receptor binds is unknown. No much larger clone is present one base from it, and per-base qualities are unavailable. The donors were about 40 Caucasian individuals from Russia, aged roughly 6 to 90 years, who were systemically healthy. Each donor gave ten milliliters of peripheral blood, drawn into EDTA-treated Vacutainer tubes. Ficoll-Paque density-gradient centrifugation was used to isolate PBMCs, with at least 6.5 million per sample. Trizol reagent was used to extract total RNA from the PBMCs, yielding at least 5 micrograms per sample. For every donor, an aliquot of PBMCs went through flow cytometry to measure the percentages of naive CD45RAhigh/CD27high T cells. Looking up the germline V gene yields CDR1 LGHNA and CDR2 YSLEER. V loses 0 bases of germline sequence and J loses 5 bases, and the interval between the two ends is 7 bases. The CDR3 sequence holds 14 residues, the cysteine and phenylalanine included. Only CDR3 DNA remains: 42 bases, in frame from the first base.

The library was built by means of 5' RACE. Sequenced on an Illumina HiSeq 2500. The second PCR ran for roughly 6 to 11 cycles and used a J-beta primer mix along with a sample-barcoded 5' primer. A template-switch 5' adaptor carrying 12 random nucleotides introduced a unique molecular identifier onto each TCR beta cDNA molecule. At least 2.5 million CDR3-containing paired-end reads were obtained from each sample. The Mint cDNA synthesis kit, primed by a TRBC-specific oligonucleotide, was used to synthesize first-strand cDNA from all RNA. After uracil-DNA glycosylase treatment, a first 18-cycle PCR used universal primers M1SS and BC2_uni_R on all cDNA. On the study's bioinformatics: Each sample was normalized by randomly selecting 1 million high-quality reads, each carrying a distinct molecular identifier. Reads with shared molecular identifiers were discarded instead of being binned into consensus sequences. MiTCR, with a Q25 quality threshold and the strictest error-elimination algorithm, was used for CDR3 identification, clonotype clustering and error correction. A nonparametric unseen species model using Euler transformation provided a lower-bound estimate of total TCR beta diversity. The public reads were reprocessed in TCRdb via fastp at Q25 and MiXCR, keeping in-frame beta chains. Duplicate CDR3 protein sequences are folded into a single record with the most common DNA and genes. Clone size and V and J calls follow TCRdb, not the original study. The sample has 950,000 to 1,200,000 distinct CDR3 sequences on record, 30% to 40% of them singletons. The ten largest clones represent approximately 14% of the sample.

The source of this sequence is a man younger than 30 in good health. Sequencing was performed on blood. The chain joins TRBV4-3 to TRBJ2-2; a confident D gene designation cannot be given. The CDR3: CASSQDSETGELFF. The nucleotide sequence is TGCGCCAGCAGCCAAGATTCGGAAACCGGGGAGCTGTTTTTT.